This is a list of T cell receptor beta chains from one sample in a study of T cells in Graves' hyperthyroidism and ophthalmopathy. TCRdb fed the multiplex PCR reads into MiXCR, producing one record per CDR3 protein. This table has 500,000 or so distinct CDR3 sequences, about a sixth appearing once. The sample consisted of blood. These receptors all come from a woman between 18 and 29 years old with Graves' ophthalmopathy. Both conserved end residues are part of each CDR3. The D gene is left open where the match is weak. A clone size is listed for some rows: how often the clone was seen (once, few, many), or a class if it is expanded.

>many|TRBV6-2/TRBV6-3|TRBD2|TRBJ2-3
CASSLVAGRPTDTQYF
TGTGCCAGCAGCCTTGTAGCGGGGAGACCCACAGATACGCAGTATTTT
>NA|TRBV4-1|TRBD1|TRBJ1-2
CASSHPGQYPYGYTF
TGCGCCAGCAGCCATCCGGGACAGTATCCCTATGGCTACACCTTC
>few|TRBV10-1|NA|TRBJ2-4
CAPLGDIQYF
TGCGCCCCCCTCGGGGACATTCAGTACTTC
>many|TRBV2|NA|TRBJ1-5
CASRRSNQPQHF
TGTGCCAGTAGGCGTTCGAATCAGCCCCAGCATTTT
>few|TRBV30|TRBD1|TRBJ1-5
CAWSADRGNQPQHF
TGTGCCTGGAGCGCCGACAGGGGCAATCAGCCCCAGCATTTT
>NA|TRBV7-2|NA|TRBJ1-1
CASSMRTVSEAFF
TGTGCCAGCAGCATGCGGACGGTCTCTGAAGCTTTCTTT
>few|TRBV20-1|NA|TRBJ2-2
CSAGKRGAGELFF
TGCAGTGCTGGAAAGAGGGGAGCCGGGGAGCTGTTTTTT
>few|TRBV7-9|NA|TRBJ2-2
CASSLVAGSFGELFF
TGTGCCAGCAGCTTAGTGGCTGGAAGTTTCGGGGAGCTGTTTTTT
>NA|TRBV6-1|NA|TRBJ2-1
CASRRQVGNEQFF
TGTGCCAGCAGGCGACAGGTGGGAAATGAGCAGTTCTTC
>many|TRBV27|TRBD1|TRBJ1-4
CASSPGQGRYNEKLFF
TGTGCCAGCAGTCCTGGACAGGGGCGATACAATGAAAAACTGTTTTTT
>many|TRBV3-1|NA|TRBJ1-1
CASSFLGVGAEAFF
TGTGCCAGCAGTTTCCTTGGGGTTGGGGCTGAAGCTTTCTTT
>few|TRBV5-1|NA|TRBJ1-1
CASSLGPGRPNTEAFF
TGCGCCAGCAGCTTGGGGCCCGGACGGCCGAACACTGAAGCTTTCTTT
>few|TRBV28|TRBD1|TRBJ2-7
CASSDRVGYEQYF
TGTGCCAGCAGTGACAGGGTTGGGTACGAGCAGTACTTC
>NA|TRBV20-1|TRBD2|TRBJ2-1
CSAARLAGPEQFF
TGCAGTGCTGCCCGACTAGCGGGGCCGGAGCAGTTCTTC
>many|TRBV11-2|NA|TRBJ2-7
CASSLVQTVTYEQYF
TGTGCCAGCAGCTTAGTTCAGACAGTCACCTACGAGCAGTACTTC
>few|TRBV7-8|NA|TRBJ1-4
CASSYGRSEKLFF
TGTGCCAGCAGCTACGGTAGGAGTGAAAAACTGTTTTTT
>NA|TRBV7-6|NA|TRBJ2-7
CASSPSPLAQFSYEQYF
TGTGCCAGCAGCCCCTCCCCCCTAGCGCAATTTTCCTACGAGCAGTACTTC
>many|TRBV30|TRBD2|TRBJ2-7
CAWNLLAGGVTYEQYF
TGTGCCTGGAACTTACTAGCGGGAGGGGTTACCTACGAGCAGTACTTC
>few|TRBV4-1|TRBD1|TRBJ2-7
CASSHLTGTGKGSYEQYF
TGCGCCAGCAGCCATTTGACCGGGACAGGGAAAGGGTCCTACGAGCAGTACTTC
>NA|TRBV27|NA|TRBJ1-3
CASGLIGNTIYF
TGTGCCTCAGGCTTGATCGGAAACACCATATATTTT
>many|TRBV3-1|TRBD2|TRBJ2-7
CASSQALAGGSYEQYF
TGTGCCAGCAGCCAAGCTCTAGCGGGGGGATCCTACGAGCAGTACTTC
>NA|TRBV19|NA|TRBJ2-7
CASSTGTYEQYF
TGTGCCAGTAGTACAGGAACCTACGAGCAGTACTTC
>NA|TRBV19|NA|TRBJ2-7
CAARDGASYEQYF
TGTGCCGCCCGGGACGGAGCCTCCTACGAGCAGTACTTC
>many|TRBV20-1|NA|TRBJ2-7
CSATGAGKRLIGEQYF
TGCAGTGCCACTGGGGCGGGAAAACGTTTGATCGGGGAGCAGTACTTC
>NA|TRBV2|TRBD2|TRBJ2-3
CASSAGSGSTDTQYF
TGTGCCAGCAGTGCGGGTAGCGGGAGCACAGATACGCAGTATTTT
>many|TRBV11-3|NA|TRBJ2-1
CASSLGRNYNEQFF
TGTGCCAGCAGCTTAGGACGGAACTACAATGAGCAGTTCTTC
>NA|TRBV6-5|NA|TRBJ1-6
CASSYSLGTGPLTAYNSPLHF
TGTGCCAGCAGTTACTCGCTCGGAACGGGACCCCTTACCGCCTATAATTCACCCCTCCACTTT
>NA|TRBV19|NA|TRBJ2-5
CASSTRHKQETQYF
TGTGCCAGTAGTACGCGACACAAACAAGAGACCCAGTACTTC
>NA|TRBV9|NA|TRBJ2-5
CASSGEGRVQETQYF
TGTGCCAGCAGCGGAGAGGGCCGGGTACAAGAGACCCAGTACTTC
>few|TRBV28|NA|TRBJ2-4
CASNPGGVGNIQYF
TGTGCCAGCAATCCGGGGGGCGTAGGAAACATTCAGTACTTC
>NA|TRBV6-2/TRBV6-3|NA|TRBJ1-5
CASSYSNLGDSDQPQHF
TGTGCCAGCAGTTACTCGAATTTAGGAGATAGCGATCAGCCCCAGCATTTT
>many|TRBV28|NA|TRBJ2-7
CASSFGLNEQYF
TGTGCCAGCAGTTTCGGGTTGAACGAGCAGTACTTC
>NA|TRBV28|NA|TRBJ1-2
CASSPVVESYTF
TGTGCCAGCAGTCCCGTTGTGGAAAGCTACACCTTC
>many|TRBV28|TRBD2|TRBJ2-5
CASSYDGAGTGETQYF
TGTGCCAGCAGCTATGATGGAGCGGGAACTGGGGAGACCCAGTACTTC
>many|TRBV3-1|NA|TRBJ2-2
CASSRAHSRSRGLTGELFF
TGTGCCAGCAGCCGAGCGCATTCCCGGTCCAGGGGACTCACCGGGGAGCTGTTTTTT
>NA|TRBV12-3/TRBV12-4|TRBD1|TRBJ2-2
CASTSDRGRNTGELFF
TGTGCCAGCACCTCGGACAGGGGCCGGAACACCGGGGAGCTGTTTTTT
>many|TRBV12-3/TRBV12-4|TRBD1|TRBJ1-1
CASSPYQMGQGVMTFF
TGTGCCAGCAGCCCCTACCAAATGGGACAGGGGGTTATGACTTTCTTT
>few|TRBV19|TRBD2|TRBJ2-7
CASSPSGLVGEQYF
TGTGCCAGTAGTCCATCGGGACTAGTTGGCGAGCAGTACTTC
>NA|TRBV4-1|NA|TRBJ2-3
CASSQDRSPASDTQYF
TGCGCCAGCAGCCAAGATAGAAGTCCGGCCTCGGATACGCAGTATTTT
>many|TRBV2|NA|TRBJ2-7
CASVKGSYEQYF
TGTGCCTCAGTGAAGGGATCCTACGAGCAGTACTTC
>many|TRBV18|NA|TRBJ1-1
CASSLKGSPNTEAFF
TGTGCCAGCTCACTTAAAGGTTCCCCGAACACTGAAGCTTTCTTT
>many|TRBV9|TRBD2|TRBJ2-1
CASSVELGGGNEQFF
TGTGCCAGCAGCGTAGAACTTGGGGGAGGGAATGAGCAGTTCTTC
>NA|TRBV7-6|TRBD2|TRBJ2-2
CASSLGLAGDAGELFF
TGTGCCAGCAGCCTAGGACTAGCGGGAGACGCCGGGGAGCTGTTTTTT
>many|TRBV2|NA|TRBJ1-1
CASTDRGQIMNTEAFF
TGTGCCAGCACCGACCGTGGACAGATCATGAACACTGAAGCTTTCTTT
>few|TRBV6-5|NA|TRBJ2-3
CASIYSLPGDTQYF
TGTGCCAGCATTTATTCCCTTCCTGGAGATACGCAGTATTTT
>many|TRBV12-3/TRBV12-4|NA|TRBJ1-3
CASSNPLTLSSGNTIYF
TGTGCCAGCAGTAACCCCCTGACACTGAGCTCTGGAAACACCATATATTTT
>few|TRBV27|NA|TRBJ2-2
CASSSSLGYGELFF
TGTGCCAGCAGTTCGTCATTAGGGTACGGGGAGCTGTTTTTT
>many|TRBV12-3/TRBV12-4|NA|TRBJ1-1
CASTSGENTEAFF
TGTGCCAGCACCTCGGGGGAGAACACTGAAGCTTTCTTT
>NA|TRBV4-3|TRBD2|TRBJ2-7
CASSQEGRGRAESEQYF
TGCGCCAGCAGCCAAGAGGGGAGGGGCAGGGCAGAAAGCGAGCAGTACTTC
>once|TRBV4-1|TRBD1|TRBJ2-7
CASSQPPSGTGAYEQYF
TGCGCCAGCAGCCAGCCTCCTTCCGGGACAGGAGCCTACGAGCAGTACTTC
>many|TRBV5-5|NA|TRBJ1-1
CASSSRFTEAFF
TGTGCCAGCAGCTCGAGGTTCACTGAAGCTTTCTTT
>many|TRBV12-5|NA|TRBJ2-1
CASGVDSYNEQFF
TGTGCTAGTGGTGTAGACAGTTACAATGAGCAGTTCTTC
>NA|TRBV9|TRBD1|TRBJ1-4
CASSAGGQGIEKLFF
TGTGCCAGCAGCGCAGGGGGACAGGGTATTGAAAAACTGTTTTTT